One TCR beta chain is described in this entry. Its antigen is still unknown. This sample is part of a study of T cell repertoires in cytomegalovirus infection. CDR3 length: 13 residues. Trimming took 6 bases from V and 7 from J, leaving 16 bases between them. Germline-derived CDR1 and CDR2 are SEHNR and FQNEAQ (reference sequence). TCRdb re-derived calls from the reads in MiXCR, one entry per CDR3 protein. The sample carries some 500,000 distinct CDR3 sequences, under 45% recorded once. The source material was cultured PBMCs, sampled from culture after CMV antigen stimulation. The TCR originated in a human donor in good health (CMV status not recorded). Some clones in this sample may be carry-over from other donors' samples. V gene TRBV7-9 combines with J gene TRBJ2-7, with a possible D match to TRBD1 (6 bases). The CDR3 protein is CASSSDRLREQYF. In DNA, the CDR3 is TGTGCCAGCAGTTCAGACAGGCTCAGAGAGCAGTACTTC.